This T cell receptor beta chain was sequenced in a study of cytomegalovirus exposure and HLA in healthy donors. Study findings and constraints: Later analysis identified several of the most significant clusters that appeared linked to common viral pathogens.

The PCR had 60 Vbeta and 13 Jbeta primers. Clones were sequenced by immunoSEQ multiplex PCR, and TCRdb holds only the in-frame ones, with some missing. In total, the table holds some 84,000 clones. The germline V and J ends were trimmed by 4 bases and 5 bases, with 12 bases remaining between them. In germline, CDR1 is KGHSH, CDR2 LQKENI. The CDR3 has 14 residues. As concerns this clone: The antigen is unknown.

The V and J genes are TRBV18 and TRBJ1-5; D might be TRBD1 (5 bases). The material sequenced was PBMCs. The clonotype comes from a man in his fifties or sixties in good health and CMV-seronegative. The CDR3 region is CASSLAGEYQPQHF. CDR3 nucleotide sequence: TGTGCCAGCTCACTGGCGGGGGAATATCAGCCCCAGCATTTT.